The 23 T cell receptor beta chains below were found in one sample sequenced in a study of T cell repertoires in cytomegalovirus infection. TCRdb re-called the reads through MiXCR, storing one row per CDR3 protein. The sample shows around 450,000 distinct CDR3 sequences, over 9% of them seen only once. Sequencing was carried out using PBMCs. Source of these receptors: a human donor in good health (CMV status not recorded). Some clones in this sample may be carry-over from other donors' samples.

This clonotype came up many times. V gene TRBV20-1 combines with J gene TRBJ2-2; D call uncertain. V lost 5 bases and J 3 bases, leaving 13 bases between the germline ends. The CDR3 is 14 residues long. CDR1 DFQATT and CDR2 SNEGSKA come from the germline V gene (reference sequence). CDR3 sequence reads: CSAGAQRDTGELFF. For the CDR3, the DNA is TGCAGTGCTGGCGCCCAAAGGGACACCGGGGAGCTGTTTTTT.

This clonotype was counted between two and nine times. The rearrangement uses TRBV5-1 and TRBJ2-3, with 12 bases fitting TRBD2. CDR1 and CDR2 (germline): SGHRS, YFSETQ. Unmatched junction bases numbered 10, after V lost 0 bases and J lost 2 bases. CDR3 length equals 19 residues. The CDR3 protein is CASSLAALAGGGYTDTQYF. CDR3 coding DNA: TGCGCCAGCAGCTTGGCCGCACTAGCGGGAGGAGGGTACACAGATACGCAGTATTTT. Drawing the rest from reference TRBV5-1 and TRBJ2-3, the complete variable domain is KAGVTQTPRYLIKTRGQQVTLSCSPISGHRSVSWYQQTPGQGLQFLFEYFSETQRNKGNFPGRFSGRQFSNSRSEMNVSTLELGDSALYLCASSLAALAGGGYTDTQYFGPGTRLTVL.

This clonotype was recorded at least ten times. The CDR3 nucleotides read TGTGCCAGCAGCTTTAACGGACAAGAGACCCAGTACTTC. This sequence encodes CASSFNGQETQYF. This chain uses TRBV7-2 with TRBJ2-5, with unresolved D. The ends were cut back, 3 bases at V and 2 bases at J, with 7 bases in the middle. CDR3 size: 13 residues. The V gene's germline CDR1 is SGHTA and CDR2 FQGNSA.

This clonotype was seen many times. This rearrangement joins TRBV7-8 to TRBJ2-7, with D maybe TRBD2 (5 bases). Germline V gene sequence: CDR1 SGHVS, CDR2 FQNEAQ. Trimming cost V 3 bases and J 2 bases, with 11 bases left between them. The CDR3 length is 14 residues. DNA for the CDR3: TGTGCCAGCAGCTTCGGGATTGCCACCTACGAGCAGTACTTC. This codes for CASSFGIATYEQYF. Full variable domain (remainder filled in from reference TRBV7-8 and TRBJ2-7): GAGVSQSPRYKVAKRGQDVALRCDPISGHVSLFWYQQALGQGPEFLTYFQNEAQLDKSGLPSDRFFAERPEGSVSTLKIQRTQQEDSAVYLCASSFGIATYEQYFGPGTRLTVT.

The chain employs TRBV20-1 and TRBJ2-1; 11 bases match TRBD2. V lost 6 bases, J lost 4 bases, and 14 bases stayed unmatched. The length of the CDR3 is 17 residues. Looked up from germline, CDR1 is DFQATT and CDR2 is SNEGSKA (reference sequence). For the CDR3, the DNA is TGCAGTGCCCAACCCCTAGCGGGAGGCTCCCTATACAATGAGCAGTTCTTC. It encodes CSAQPLAGGSLYNEQFF.

A few counts support this clonotype. The rearrangement uses TRBV23-1 and TRBJ1-1, with D perhaps TRBD1 (6 bases). TRBV23-1 is classed as an ORF, of uncertain function. The CDR3 has 17 amino acids. V was pared by 4 bases and J by 3 bases, with 21 bases between. In DNA form, the CDR3 reads TGCGCCAGCAGTCCCCCAAGGGGGAAGGATGGGGACACTGAAGCTTTCTTT. Amino acids: CASSPPRGKDGDTEAFF.

The rearrangement uses TRBV12-3 or TRBV12-4 and TRBJ1-4; a weak D match, TRBD1 (5 bases). V was trimmed by 1 base and J by 8 bases, leaving 11 bases between them. CDR3 length: 14 amino acids. The CDR3 DNA follows: TGTGCCAGCAGTTTAGACAGGAGGAGCGAAAAACTGTTTTTT. Encoded protein: CASSLDRRSEKLFF.

This clonotype showed up many times. The CDR3, as DNA: TGTGCCAGTAGAACAGGGGGGAGCGATACGCAGTATTTT. Translated, it gives CASRTGGSDTQYF. The chain combines TRBV19 with TRBJ2-3; TRBD1 aligns across 8 bases. This CDR3 is built from 13 residues. Losses at the gene ends were 6 bases for V and 6 bases for J; bases not matched to a gene: 5. Germline loops: CDR1 LNHDA, CDR2 SQIVND (reference sequence).

This clonotype was observed at least ten times. V usage is TRBV27 and J usage is TRBJ2-1; tentative D call: TRBD2 (6 bases). Germline V lookup: CDR1 MNHEY, CDR2 SMNVEV (reference sequence). The CDR3 consists of 14 residues. V was pared by 5 bases and J by 6 bases, with 14 bases between. The chain's CDR3 is CASSPQTSSNEQFF. CDR3 DNA sequence: TGTGCCAGCAGTCCTCAGACTAGTTCCAATGAGCAGTTCTTC.

This clonotype was observed at least ten times. The J gene is TRBJ2-7, the V gene TRBV7-2; 10 nucleotides line up with TRBD2. CDR1 is SGHTA, CDR2 FQGNSA, per germline. The CDR3 spans 13 residues. Trimming removed 3 bases from V and 5 bases from J; junction bases left unmatched: 1. CDR3 sequence reads: CASSFGLADEQYF. Written as DNA, the CDR3 is TGTGCCAGCAGCTTCGGACTAGCGGACGAGCAGTACTTC.

A few counts support this clonotype. The chain uses TRBV20-1 and TRBJ2-7; TRBD1 aligns across 8 bases. J gave up 4 bases and V 0 bases, and 11 bases lay outside the gene matches. The germline V gene encodes CDR1 DFQATT and CDR2 SNEGSKA (reference sequence). There are 16 residues in the CDR3. The CDR3 nucleotides read TGCAGTGCTAGAGATCGGGAAGTTGACAGGGGATACGAGCAGTACTTC. Its translation: CSARDREVDRGYEQYF.

V gene TRBV28 combines with J gene TRBJ1-3, with D hard to call. From germline, CDR1 is MDHEN and CDR2 SYDVKM. With 3 bases removed from V and 4 bases from J, the gap between germline ends came to 10 bases. The CDR3 has 14 amino acids. The CDR3 spells CASSFMMGGNTIYF. The DNA of the CDR3 is TGTGCCAGCAGTTTTATGATGGGCGGAAACACCATATATTTT.

This clonotype was recorded at least ten times. The rearrangement joins TRBV6-2 or TRBV6-3 to TRBJ1-2; 9 nucleotides agree with TRBD1. V was pared by 5 bases and J by 4 bases, with 5 bases of the junction left unmatched. The CDR3 spans 14 residues. The V gene's germline CDR1 is MNHEY and CDR2 SVGEGT. The CDR3 is CASSGQGLGYGYTF. The CDR3 DNA is TGTGCCAGCAGTGGACAGGGGCTGGGCTATGGCTACACCTTC.

This clonotype was seen at least ten times. The chain uses TRBV18 and TRBJ1-3; D is uncertain. The CDR3 is 14 residues long. CDR1 KGHSH and CDR2 LQKENI come from the germline V gene. V was trimmed by 0 bases and J by 4 bases, leaving 7 bases between them. CDR3 sequence: CASSPPSVGNTIYF. The DNA of the CDR3 is TGTGCCAGCTCACCACCGTCTGTAGGAAACACCATATATTTT.

This clonotype showed up many times. The rearrangement joins TRBV20-1 to TRBJ2-3; no firm D call. This CDR3 has 14 residues. Between the trimmed V and J ends, which lost 0 bases and 0 bases, there was a span of 7 bases. Germline CDR1 is DFQATT and CDR2 is SNEGSKA (reference sequence). CDR3 DNA: TGCAGTGCTAGAGATCTGACTAGCACAGATACGCAGTATTTT. Translating gives CSARDLTSTDTQYF.

The chain couples TRBV5-1 to TRBJ2-3; possible D gene TRBD1, 5 bases. The CDR3 runs 11 residues. CDR1 and CDR2 from the germline V gene are SGHRS and YFSETQ. V lost 3 bases and J 10 bases, leaving 9 bases between the germline ends. The CDR3 region is CASSSQGPQYF. The CDR3 DNA reads as TGCGCCAGCAGCTCCCAGGGTCCGCAGTATTTT.

J is TRBJ2-3 and V is TRBV29-1; D not certain. The V end was cut by 0 bases, the J end by 0 bases, with 4 bases between. The CDR3 has 13 residues. The germline CDR1 and CDR2 sequences are SQVTM and ANQGSEA. In nucleotides, the CDR3 is TGCAGCGTTGAAGATGGAAGCACAGATACGCAGTATTTT. Translated: CSVEDGSTDTQYF.

The chain employs TRBV20-1 and TRBJ2-3, with 12 bases identical to TRBD2. This CDR3 is built from 15 residues. Trimming cost V 3 bases and J 1 base; bases outside gene matches: 2. The germline gives CDR1 DFQATT, CDR2 SNEGSKA (reference sequence). The CDR3 reads CSASRLAGGTDTQYF. CDR3 sequence (DNA): TGCAGTGCTAGCAGACTAGCGGGAGGCACAGATACGCAGTATTTT.

This clonotype came up many times. The chain recombines TRBV28 with TRBJ2-1, with 9 nucleotides matching TRBD2. The CDR3 length is 18 residues. The germline gives CDR1 MDHEN, CDR2 SYDVKM. The junction had 18 bases not matched to a gene; V was cut back by 4 bases and J by 8 bases. The CDR3 loop reads CASSSPRASGRLQYEQFF. The CDR3 nucleotides are TGTGCCAGCAGTTCGCCCAGGGCGAGCGGGAGGCTACAATATGAGCAGTTCTTC.

The genes are TRBV30 and TRBJ2-7; D is possibly TRBD1 (6 bases). Deletions cut 2 bases from V and 4 bases from J, with 12 bases between. CDR3 length: 13 amino acids. Germline CDR1 reads GTSNPN; CDR2 reads SVGIG (reference sequence). The CDR3 nucleotides are TGTGCCTGGAGTCGAGGGGGTAAATACGAGCAGTACTTC. This encodes CAWSRGGKYEQYF.

Many counts were recorded for this clonotype. J is TRBJ1-1 and V is TRBV4-2; 7 bases match TRBD1. Germline lookup yields CDR1 LGHNA and CDR2 YNFKEQ. V shed 0 bases and J 6 bases; nucleotides not matched to a gene: 13. The CDR3 sequence is 17 residues long. CDR3: CASSQDVAGGSVAEAFF. CDR3 sequence (DNA): TGTGCCAGCAGCCAAGATGTCGCAGGGGGATCGGTAGCTGAAGCTTTCTTT.

This clonotype was seen at least ten times. CDR3 region: CASSTRMGRKATEAFF. CDR3 nucleotide sequence: TGTGCCAGCAGCACCCGCATGGGGCGCAAAGCCACTGAAGCTTTCTTT. The V gene is TRBV28, the J gene TRBJ1-1; weak D call: TRBD1 (5 bases). V was clipped by 6 bases and J by 4 bases, with 21 bases between them. There are 16 residues in the CDR3. In germline, CDR1 is MDHEN, CDR2 SYDVKM.

In this sample, this clonotype turned up many times. This chain links TRBV19 with TRBJ1-1; D not certain. Trimming took off 6 bases at V and 5 bases at J, with 10 bases between the two ends. CDR3 length: 12 residues. Germline lookup yields CDR1 LNHDA and CDR2 SQIVND (reference sequence). CDR3 DNA sequence: TGTGCCAGTAGCTTTCGAAGAACTGAAGCTTTCTTT. Translation: CASSFRRTEAFF. Looking up the rest from reference TRBV19 and TRBJ1-1 gives the full variable domain: DGGITQSPKYLFRKEGQNVTLSCEQNLNHDAMYWYRQDPGQGLRLIYYSQIVNDFQKGDIAEGYSVSREKKESFPLTVTSAQKNPTAFYLCASSFRRTEAFFGQGTRLTVV.